Listed here are 4 T cell receptor beta chains from one sample, sequenced in a study of T cell responses to AZD1222 COVID-19 vaccine. Assay used: immunoSEQ multiplex PCR; TCRdb lists only in-frame clones, some missing. The sample lists approximately 160,000 clones, roughly 94% seen once, with 5.1% in the top ten. The source material was peripheral blood, sampled 28 days after the second AZD1222 dose. The receptors come from an adult who received the AZD1222 COVID-19 vaccine.

This clone was recorded once. The V and J genes are TRBV27 and TRBJ1-2; TRBD1 aligns across 8 bases. Trimming at V came to 3 bases and at J to 7 bases, leaving 4 bases not matched to a gene. The CDR3 runs to 13 residues. Germline CDR1 is MNHEY and CDR2 is SMNVEV (reference sequence). The CDR3 coding sequence is TGTGCCAGCAGTTTCGGACAGGGCTTTGGCTACACCTTC. This translates into CASSFGQGFGYTF.

The chain is built from TRBV6-2 or TRBV6-3 and TRBJ2-5; D uncertain. Trimming removed 2 bases from V and 4 bases from J, with 5 bases in between. CDR1 and CDR2 from the germline V gene are MNHEY and SVGEGT. The CDR3 sequence is 12 residues long. The CDR3 region is CASSYSLETQYF. The CDR3 DNA reads TGTGCCAGCAGTTACAGCTTAGAGACCCAGTACTTC.

V usage is TRBV20-1 and J usage is TRBJ2-2; weak D call: TRBD2 (5 bases). Germline loops: CDR1 DFQATT, CDR2 SNEGSKA (reference sequence). V was trimmed by 3 bases and J by 7 bases, leaving 6 bases between them. The CDR3 loop spans 11 amino acids. CDR3 sequence reads: CSASRGGELFF. The CDR3 bases are TGCAGTGCTAGCCGGGGCGGGGAGCTGTTTTTT.

V usage is TRBV10-2 and J usage is TRBJ2-2; 9 bases are shared with TRBD1. This CDR3 comprises 16 residues. The J segment lost 5 bases and the V segment lost 6 bases, leaving 10 bases of the junction unmatched. Germline CDR1 WSHSY, CDR2 SAAADI. The DNA of the CDR3 is TGCGCCAGCAGGGATTCCACAGGGGGCGCGACCGGGGAGCTGTTTTTT. Amino acids: CASRDSTGGATGELFF.